The clone carrying this TCR beta chain is a singleton in its sample. Original data processing: From reference gene primer amplification, estimates of nucleated cell counts were derived. Some clones are missing from TCRdb's copy, which holds only in-frame ones; the method was immunoSEQ multiplex PCR. From that table come the V and J calls and clone size; the DNA was used to work out D and trimming. The data hold some 360,000 clones, with approximately 89% observed a single time. This specimen belongs to a study of blood T cell repertoires in COVID-19. Overall study context: Acute and convalescent COVID-19 samples came from the United States, Italy and Spain.

This CDR3 comprises 13 residues. Germline CDR1 SGHNT, CDR2 YYREEE (reference sequence). Trimming took off 0 bases at V and 7 bases at J, with 7 bases between the two ends. Sample: peripheral blood. The origin of this receptor is a woman aged 55 to 70 with COVID-19, enrolled during active disease. This chain links TRBV5-4 with TRBJ1-4; the D gene is possibly TRBD1 (5 bases). CDR3 loop: CASSLDRSEKLFF. CDR3 nucleotides: TGTGCCAGCAGCTTGGACAGGAGTGAAAAACTGTTTTTT. The whole variable domain, remainder taken from reference TRBV5-4 and TRBJ1-4, is ETGVTQSPTHLIKTRGQQVTLRCSSQSGHNTVSWYQQALGQGPQFIFQYYREEENGRGNFPPRFSGLQFPNYSSELNVNALELDDSALYLCASSLDRSEKLFFGSGTQLSVL.